These 15 T cell receptor beta chains originate from one sample sequenced in a study of PD-L1 blockade in urothelial cancer. Method: immunoSEQ multiplex PCR; TCRdb's copy keeps in-frame clones and lacks some. The profile covers about 43,000 clones, with 88% appearing a single time and roughly 14% taken by the ten largest. This material consisted of PBMCs, taken around atezolizumab (anti-PD-L1) treatment. The receptor source for this set is a woman aged 60-75 years with urothelial cancer.

The J gene is TRBJ2-7, the V gene TRBV6-1; perhaps TRBD2 as D (5 bases). Trimming cost V 5 bases and J 2 bases, with 13 bases left between them. This CDR3 is built from 14 residues. Germline CDR1 reads MNHNS; CDR2 reads SASEGT. Here the CDR3 reads CASSFRGAPYEQYF. CDR3 bases: TGTGCCAGCAGTTTCCGGGGAGCCCCCTACGAGCAGTACTTC.

CDR3 amino acids: CASSGTGSNQPQHF. The CDR3, as DNA: TGTGCCAGCAGCGGGACAGGAAGCAATCAGCCCCAGCATTTT. The J gene is TRBJ1-5, the V gene TRBV7-9; 8 bases fit TRBD1. Germline V gene data show CDR1 as SEHNR and CDR2 as FQNEAQ (reference sequence). The CDR3 is 14 residues long. The V and J ends lost 5 bases and 1 base, in that order; junction bases with no gene match: 1.

The V call is TRBV18, the J call TRBJ2-4, with a possible D match to TRBD2 (5 bases). The germline V and J ends were trimmed by 2 bases and 0 bases, with 11 bases remaining between them. Per germline, CDR1 KGHSH and CDR2 LQKENI. The CDR3 length is 16 residues. The CDR3 here is CASSPLRGGAKNIQYF. CDR3 coding DNA: TGTGCCAGCTCACCATTACGTGGAGGAGCCAAAAACATTCAGTACTTC.

The chain carries TRBV4-2 and TRBJ2-3; 9 nucleotides agree with TRBD1. CDR1 and CDR2 (germline): LGHNA, YNFKEQ. Losses at the gene ends were 4 bases for V and 0 bases for J; bases not matched to a gene: 8. The length of the CDR3 is 17 residues. CDR3 coding DNA: TGTGCCAGCAGCCTCCTCAGGACAGGGGCCAGCACAGATACGCAGTATTTT. Its protein is CASSLLRTGASTDTQYF.

This clone was recorded a few times. The chain uses TRBV4-3 and TRBJ1-2, with D hard to call. The germline V and J ends were trimmed by 0 bases and 6 bases, with 11 bases remaining between them. Looked up from germline, CDR1 is LGHNA and CDR2 is YSLEER. CDR3 length equals 14 residues. CDR3 region: CASSQDWEVNGYTF. For the CDR3, the DNA is TGCGCCAGCAGCCAAGATTGGGAGGTGAATGGCTACACCTTC.

The genes are TRBV4-1 and TRBJ2-1, with 15 bases fitting TRBD2. J was trimmed by 2 bases and V by 3 bases; bases with no gene match: 5. The germline V gene has CDR1 MGHRA and CDR2 YSYEKL. The CDR3 runs to 18 residues. CDR3 region: CASSHPGLAGGTYNEQFF. The CDR3 bases are TGCGCCAGCAGCCACCCCGGACTAGCGGGGGGGACCTACAATGAGCAGTTCTTC.

The CDR3 DNA follows: TGTGCCAGTAGTATCGGTCCCGATACCTACGAGCAGTACTTC. Translated, it gives CASSIGPDTYEQYF. The chain joins TRBV19 to TRBJ2-7, with D unresolved. V was cut by 3 bases and J by 2 bases, with 11 bases left in between. This CDR3 comprises 14 residues. Per germline, CDR1 LNHDA and CDR2 SQIVND (reference sequence).

The table lists this clone with a few counts. The chain carries TRBV7-6 and TRBJ2-3; no definite D call. With 1 base removed from V and 6 bases from J, the gap between germline ends came to 5 bases. Germline assignment: CDR1 SGHVS and CDR2 FNYEAQ. The CDR3 has 12 residues. In DNA, the CDR3 is TGTGCCAGCAGCTTAGTTCGGGATACGCAGTATTTT. Protein: CASSLVRDTQYF.

This clone was counted once. The chain recombines TRBV10-2 with TRBJ2-1; 8 bases fit TRBD2. Trimming cost V 0 bases and J 8 bases; bases outside gene matches: 18. The CDR3 runs to 19 residues. Germline V CDR1 and CDR2: WSHSY, SAAADI. Written as DNA, the CDR3 is TGCGCCAGCAGTGAGTCCCCGTGGTCGAGCGGGGGAGGCAGCGATGAGCAGTTCTTC. It specifies CASSESPWSSGGGSDEQFF.

J is TRBJ2-7 and V is TRBV9; 7 bases match TRBD1. Trimming at V came to 4 bases and at J to 0 bases, leaving 7 bases not matched to a gene. The CDR3 has 15 residues. CDR1 is SGDLS and CDR2 is YYNGEE in the germline V gene. As DNA, the CDR3 is TGTGCCAGCAGCTCTGGGACAGCAAACTCCTACGAGCAGTACTTC. Its translation: CASSSGTANSYEQYF.

The gene calls are TRBV5-4 and TRBJ2-5; 11 positions agree with TRBD2. CDR3 size: 16 residues. Trimming cost V 4 bases and J 4 bases; bases outside gene matches: 9. The germline CDR1 and CDR2 sequences are SGHNT and YYREEE (reference sequence). The CDR3 protein is CASSPRLAGLGETQYF. CDR3 DNA: TGTGCCAGCAGCCCTCGACTAGCGGGATTAGGAGAGACCCAGTACTTC.

This chain uses TRBV27 with TRBJ2-1; TRBD1 aligns across 7 bases. Trimming removed 5 bases from V and 1 base from J; junction bases left unmatched: 11. The CDR3 sequence is 17 residues long. Germline CDR1 and CDR2: MNHEY and SMNVEV (reference sequence). CDR3 region: CASSPYSGTVSYNEQFF. The DNA of the CDR3 is TGTGCCAGCAGTCCCTACTCCGGGACAGTTTCCTACAATGAGCAGTTCTTC.

V is TRBV5-5 and J is TRBJ2-7; 9 bases align to TRBD1. The CDR3 is 16 residues long. Germline V lookup: CDR1 SGHKS, CDR2 YYEKEE (reference sequence). V shed 0 bases and J 5 bases; nucleotides not matched to a gene: 9. The CDR3 loop is CASSLGGTGIIDEQYF. The DNA for the CDR3 is TGTGCCAGCAGCTTGGGAGGGACAGGGATCATTGACGAGCAGTACTTC.

The chain carries TRBV19 and TRBJ2-1, with 14 positions matching TRBD2. The CDR3 covers 18 residues. Germline lookup yields CDR1 LNHDA and CDR2 SQIVND (reference sequence). The V gene end was trimmed by 4 bases and the J gene end by 1 base; junction bases not matched to a gene: 6. The CDR3 is CASSTTSGRARSYNEQFF. CDR3 sequence (DNA): TGTGCCAGTAGTACGACTAGCGGGAGGGCCCGGTCCTACAATGAGCAGTTCTTC.

The rearrangement joins TRBV4-1 to TRBJ2-3; 12 nucleotides line up with TRBD1. This CDR3 is built from 18 residues. J lost 5 bases, V lost 4 bases, and 13 bases had no gene match. Germline loops: CDR1 MGHRA, CDR2 YSYEKL. CDR3 residues: CASSPGQGGTGGLDTQYF. The CDR3 DNA follows: TGCGCCAGCAGCCCGGGGCAAGGGGGGACAGGGGGCCTAGATACGCAGTATTTT.